The source of this T cell receptor beta chain is a study of T cell responses to AZD1222 COVID-19 vaccine. Broader study findings: Spike-specific TCRs gained breadth and depth after people received two AZD1222 doses. Females made up more of the donors, who were largely white British, and clonal diversity may have come out too low.

Sequencing used immunoSEQ multiplex PCR; TCRdb keeps in-frame clones, though not all of them. The repertoire has about 120,000 clones, 75% to 90% of them found once; the top ten carry around 3.1%. This clone was recorded once. Its antigen is currently unknown. This CDR3 spans 11 amino acids. Germline V gives CDR1 ENHRY, CDR2 SYGVKD. The germline V and J ends were trimmed by 6 bases and 6 bases, with 8 bases remaining between them. The V gene is TRBV10-3, the J gene TRBJ1-2; D unclear. This clonotype was sampled from an adult in good health. Sequenced material: peripheral blood, taken on day 0 of AZD1222 vaccination. The CDR3 reads CAIRSRHGYTF. The CDR3 nucleotides are TGTGCCATCAGGAGTCGTCATGGCTACACCTTC.